This T cell receptor beta chain stems from a study of early T cells in non-severe SARS-CoV-2 infection. The overall study: Sequencing was performed on bulk RNA from unsorted whole blood, leaving chains unpaired.

General study points: Private and CD4 specificities were missed by VDJdb matching, which favored anti-spike CD8 responses.

This clonotype was seen repeatedly, ten times or more. Its antigen is unidentified. Researchers tagged individual cDNA molecules with unique molecular identifiers. In TCRdb, the 5' RACE reads were re-called with MiXCR into one record per CDR3 protein. The table records 30,000 to 40,000 distinct CDR3 sequences, over 4.5% of them present only once. The CDR3 extends over 12 amino acids. Germline CDR1 is SEHNR and CDR2 is FQNEAQ (reference sequence). The V and J ends lost 4 bases and 7 bases respectively, with 10 bases between them. The chain carries TRBV7-9 and TRBJ1-2; D uncertain. This TCR was recovered from an adult who was a healthcare worker with PCR-confirmed SARS-CoV-2 infection or an uninfected control (not recorded which). The material sequenced was whole blood. CDR3 sequence (DNA): TGTGCCAGCAGCTCCACCCTAATTGGCTACACCTTC. It is translated as CASSSTLIGYTF.